Listed here are 30 T cell receptor beta chains from one sample, sequenced in a study of cytomegalovirus exposure and HLA in healthy donors. Profiling relied on immunoSEQ multiplex PCR, and the TCRdb table lists in-frame clones only, not all of them. The data show about 120,000 clones, approximately 87% seen once. The sequencing input was PBMCs. The receptors derive from a woman younger than 35 in good health and CMV-seropositive.

The chain recombines TRBV6-1 with TRBJ1-5; D is perhaps TRBD1 (6 bases). Per the germline V gene, CDR1 is MNHNS and CDR2 is SASEGT. The CDR3 runs to 15 residues. V dropped 5 bases and J dropped 1 base, with 12 bases sitting between them. The CDR3 DNA reads TGTGCCAGCAGTCGACAGGTGGGAAGCAATCAGCCCCAGCATTTT. Encoded protein: CASSRQVGSNQPQHF.

The chain uses TRBV5-8 and TRBJ1-1, with TRBD1 matching over 7 bases. V gave up 5 bases and J gave up 2 bases; unmatched junction bases: 9. Germline loops: CDR1 SGHTS, CDR2 YDEGEE. The CDR3 totals 15 residues. The CDR3 sequence: CASSYYRGYNTEAFF. CDR3 in DNA: TGTGCCAGCAGTTACTACAGGGGCTATAACACTGAAGCTTTCTTT.

This chain uses TRBV27 with TRBJ1-2; weak D call: TRBD1 (5 bases). From germline, CDR1 is MNHEY and CDR2 SMNVEV (reference sequence). This CDR3 has 14 amino acids. With 2 bases removed from V and 2 bases from J, the gap between germline ends came to 9 bases. The CDR3 protein is CASSLKDSNYGYTF. The CDR3 DNA reads as TGTGCCAGCAGTTTAAAAGACAGCAACTATGGCTACACCTTC.

The chain recombines TRBV9 with TRBJ2-1; possible D gene TRBD1, 7 bases. Germline CDR1 and CDR2: SGDLS and YYNGEE. The CDR3 runs to 15 residues. V was shortened by 4 bases and J by 5 bases, with 16 bases between the two germline ends. The CDR3 DNA reads TGTGCCAGCAGCCCGAGGGGGCGGGACAACAATGAGCAGTTCTTC. Its protein is CASSPRGRDNNEQFF.

This chain links TRBV10-2 with TRBJ1-2, with D tentatively TRBD1 (5 bases). This CDR3 comprises 15 residues. Trimming pared 3 bases from V and 2 bases from J, leaving 13 bases between. CDR1 is WSHSY, CDR2 SAAADI, per germline. The chain's CDR3 is CASSEGVTLNYGYTF. CDR3 in DNA: TGCGCCAGCAGTGAAGGGGTCACCTTGAACTATGGCTACACCTTC.

The chain couples TRBV6-5 to TRBJ2-7, with TRBD1 identical over 12 bases. Unmatched junction bases numbered 9, after V lost 4 bases and J lost 5 bases. Germline values: CDR1 MNHEY, CDR2 SVGAGI. The CDR3 totals 16 residues. CDR3 coding DNA: TGTGCCAGCAGTTCCGGGACAGGGGGCGCTTACGACGAGCAGTACTTC. Protein product: CASSSGTGGAYDEQYF.

This clone occurred a few times. The chain combines TRBV5-1 with TRBJ1-3; D may be TRBD1 (6 bases). The germline gives CDR1 SGHRS, CDR2 YFSETQ. Trimming removed 4 bases at V and 8 bases at J, with 22 bases between. CDR3 length equals 16 residues. CDR3 region: CASSPDTGTSLDTIYF. The CDR3 bases are TGCGCCAGCAGCCCGGACACCGGGACATCTCTAGACACCATATATTTT.

CDR3 DNA: TGTGCCAGCTCCCAAGGGACAGGGGGAGTAGCCACTGAAGCTTTCTTT. Translating gives CASSQGTGGVATEAFF. V usage is TRBV18 and J usage is TRBJ1-1; the match to TRBD1 covers 11 bases. V trimming: 6 bases; J trimming: 4 bases; junction bases outside the gene matches: 10. Germline CDR1 is KGHSH and CDR2 is LQKENI. The CDR3 consists of 16 residues. Supplemented by reference TRBV18 and TRBJ1-1, the full variable domain reads NAGVMQNPRHLVRRRGQEARLRCSPMKGHSHVYWYRQLPEEGLKFMVYLQKENIIDESGMPKERFSAEFPKEGPSILRIQQVVRGDSAAYFCASSQGTGGVATEAFFGQGTRLTVV.

The chain carries TRBV9 and TRBJ1-2; D is unclear. The V gene lost 1 base and the J gene lost 1 base, with 2 bases spanning the gap. The germline gives CDR1 SGDLS, CDR2 YYNGEE. The CDR3 length is 12 residues. The chain's CDR3 is CASSVRNYGYTF. The CDR3, as DNA: TGTGCCAGCAGCGTACGTAACTATGGCTACACCTTC.

The chain joins TRBV5-1 to TRBJ2-2; the D gene is possibly TRBD1 (6 bases). This CDR3 contains 17 residues. Trimming removed 3 bases from V and 6 bases from J, with 21 bases in between. Germline V gene lookup returns CDR1 SGHRS and CDR2 YFSETQ. CDR3 bases: TGCGCCAGCAGCTATCCTCGGGGCAGGGGTATATCCGGGGAGCTGTTTTTT. Translated, it gives CASSYPRGRGISGELFF.

This sequence joins TRBV9 and TRBJ2-7, with TRBD2 as a possible D gene (5 bases). CDR1 is SGDLS, CDR2 YYNGEE, per germline. This CDR3 comprises 15 residues. V lost 0 bases and J 4 bases, leaving 14 bases between the germline ends. The CDR3 sequence is CASSVGGGRSYEQYF. The CDR3 DNA reads TGTGCCAGCAGCGTAGGAGGCGGGCGCTCTTACGAGCAGTACTTC.

In its sample, this clone was seen once. The V call is TRBV4-1, the J call TRBJ1-6, with no clear D. The CDR3 contains 17 residues. Germline assignment: CDR1 MGHRA and CDR2 YSYEKL. The V end lost 0 bases, the J end lost 0 bases, and 9 bases lay between the germline ends. CDR3 residues: CASSQESISSYNSPLHF. CDR3 in DNA: TGCGCCAGCAGCCAAGAATCGATCAGCTCCTATAATTCACCCCTCCACTTT.

Written as DNA, the CDR3 is TGTGCCAGCAGCGTAGCACCTGAAACATTCTACGAGCAGTACTTC. Encoded protein: CASSVAPETFYEQYF. V and J are TRBV9 and TRBJ2-7; D is unclear. The germline V gene has CDR1 SGDLS and CDR2 YYNGEE. CDR3 size: 15 residues. Trimming cost V 0 bases and J 3 bases, with 13 bases left between them.

This clone was found a few times. The rearrangement joins TRBV4-1 to TRBJ2-3; 10 bases align to TRBD2. This CDR3 comprises 17 residues. CDR1 and CDR2 from the germline V gene are MGHRA and YSYEKL. V was clipped by 1 base and J by 5 bases; unmatched bases: 9. CDR3 protein: CASSQGRAGGPEDTQYF. The DNA for the CDR3 is TGCGCCAGCAGCCAAGGGCGAGCGGGGGGGCCGGAAGATACGCAGTATTTT.

The CDR3 nucleotides are TGCGCCAGCAGCCAAGAAAGGGGAAAGAGCAATCAGCCCCAGCATTTT. This translates into CASSQERGKSNQPQHF. The chain employs TRBV4-1 and TRBJ1-5; D is possibly TRBD1 (5 bases). CDR3 length equals 16 residues. The V and J ends lost 0 bases and 1 base respectively, with 10 bases between them. CDR1 and CDR2 from the germline V gene are MGHRA and YSYEKL.

This chain connects TRBV5-1 to TRBJ1-1, with D maybe TRBD1 (6 bases). The CDR3 has 14 residues. CDR1 is SGHRS, CDR2 YFSETQ, per germline. Trimming stripped 4 bases from V and 4 bases from J, with 14 bases between. CDR3 sequence reads: CASSLSWGLTEAFF. The CDR3, as DNA: TGCGCCAGCAGCCTATCATGGGGGCTCACTGAAGCTTTCTTT. Drawing the rest from reference TRBV5-1 and TRBJ1-1, the complete variable domain is KAGVTQTPRYLIKTRGQQVTLSCSPISGHRSVSWYQQTPGQGLQFLFEYFSETQRNKGNFPGRFSGRQFSNSRSEMNVSTLELGDSALYLCASSLSWGLTEAFFGQGTRLTVV.

V and J are TRBV4-1 and TRBJ1-2, with 8 bases aligning to TRBD1. The CDR3 covers 15 residues. V shed 1 base and J 6 bases; nucleotides not matched to a gene: 7. Germline V gene lookup returns CDR1 MGHRA and CDR2 YSYEKL. The CDR3 bases are TGCGCCAGCAGCCAAGTTGGACAGGGATCGGATGGCTACACCTTC. It yields the protein CASSQVGQGSDGYTF.

Notes on this clone: At the DNA level, this CDR3 is encoded by other sequences in the same sample as well. The V call is TRBV4-1, the J call TRBJ1-4; 9 bases agree with TRBD1. CDR3 length: 16 amino acids. Looked up from germline, CDR1 is MGHRA and CDR2 is YSYEKL. V lost 1 base and J lost 0; bases outside the gene matches: 0. CDR3 nucleotides: TGCGCCAGCAGCCAAGGGGACAGGGCAACTAATGAAAAACTGTTTTTT. Its protein is CASSQGDRATNEKLFF.

The V gene is TRBV11-3, the J gene TRBJ2-7, with 7 bases fitting TRBD1. This CDR3 is 15 amino acids long. In germline, CDR1 is SGHNT, CDR2 YENEEA. Unmatched junction bases numbered 6, after V lost 1 base and J lost 3 bases. The CDR3: CASSLAWGQNYEQYF. For the CDR3, the DNA is TGTGCCAGCAGCTTAGCGTGGGGACAGAACTACGAGCAGTACTTC.

This chain connects TRBV7-9 to TRBJ2-1; TRBD1 matches at 7 bases. The CDR3 sequence is 15 residues long. The germline gives CDR1 SEHNR, CDR2 FQNEAQ (reference sequence). V shed 1 base, J shed 7 bases, and the junction held 7 bases outside the gene matches. CDR3 DNA sequence: TGTGCCAGCAGCTTAGGAAAGGGGGCGCTGAATGAGCAGTTCTTC. Translating gives CASSLGKGALNEQFF.

The chain couples TRBV19 to TRBJ2-7, with TRBD1 matching 7 bases. V lost 3 bases, J lost 2 bases, and 1 base stayed unmatched. Germline values: CDR1 LNHDA, CDR2 SQIVND (reference sequence). CDR3 size: 13 residues. The CDR3 spells CASSIGTAYEQYF. The CDR3 DNA reads TGTGCCAGTAGTATCGGGACAGCCTACGAGCAGTACTTC.

The J gene is TRBJ1-2, the V gene TRBV5-4, with 7 positions matching TRBD1. From germline, CDR1 is SGHNT and CDR2 YYREEE (reference sequence). The CDR3 has 14 residues. After removal of 0 bases from V and 7 bases from J, the junction contained 6 bases not matched to a gene. CDR3 amino acids: CASSLAYRGFGYTF. The DNA for the CDR3 is TGTGCCAGCAGCTTGGCGTACAGGGGATTTGGCTACACCTTC.

This chain joins TRBV7-9 and TRBJ1-2; 8 nucleotides match TRBD1. Germline CDR1 SEHNR, CDR2 FQNEAQ (reference sequence). The V segment lost 1 base and the J segment 5 bases; nucleotides outside the gene matches: 6. The length of the CDR3 is 15 residues. This chain's CDR3 is CASSLDQGAAYGYTF. The CDR3 region has the DNA TGTGCCAGCAGCTTAGATCAGGGGGCCGCATATGGCTACACCTTC.

This clone was detected many times. The chain carries TRBV7-2 and TRBJ1-4, with D perhaps matching TRBD1 (5 bases). The ends were cut back, 5 bases at V and 7 bases at J, with 20 bases in the middle. The V gene's germline CDR1 is SGHTA and CDR2 FQGNSA. The CDR3 spans 16 residues. CDR3 region: CASSPKVGGSGEKLFF. DNA for the CDR3: TGTGCCAGCAGCCCTAAGGTGGGGGGAAGTGGTGAAAAACTGTTTTTT. Supplemented by reference TRBV7-2 and TRBJ1-4, the full variable domain reads GAGVSQSPSNKVTEKGKDVELRCDPISGHTALYWYRQSLGQGLEFLIYFQGNSAPDKSGLPSDRFSAERTGGSVSTLTIQRTQQEDSAVYLCASSPKVGGSGEKLFFGSGTQLSVL.

The rearrangement links TRBV7-8 to TRBJ1-2; TRBD1 matches at 7 bases. The CDR3 is 16 residues long. Germline values: CDR1 SGHVS, CDR2 FQNEAQ. The V and J ends lost 4 bases and 0 bases, in that order; junction bases with no gene match: 8. The CDR3 region is CASSSTDRLTNYGYTF. The CDR3, as DNA: TGTGCCAGCAGCTCGACGGACAGGTTGACTAACTATGGCTACACCTTC.

This chain joins TRBV19 and TRBJ2-2; weak D call: TRBD1 (5 bases). The CDR3 runs 12 residues. Germline V CDR1 and CDR2: LNHDA, SQIVND (reference sequence). Trimming removed 9 bases from V and 6 bases from J, with 11 bases in between. The CDR3 loop is CASTRESGELFF. The CDR3 coding sequence is TGTGCCAGCACCAGGGAATCCGGGGAGCTGTTTTTT.

This chain connects TRBV9 to TRBJ2-2, with 10 bases aligning to TRBD1. Germline loops: CDR1 SGDLS, CDR2 YYNGEE. Trimming at V came to 4 bases and at J to 4 bases, leaving 10 bases not matched to a gene. There are 17 residues in the CDR3. The CDR3 protein is CASSPPTGQGSTGELFF. CDR3 nucleotide sequence: TGTGCCAGCAGCCCACCCACGGGACAGGGGAGCACCGGGGAGCTGTTTTTT.

The chain has TRBV5-1 and TRBJ2-5; 7 bases line up with TRBD2. This CDR3 contains 14 residues. With 4 bases clipped from V and 1 base from J, the junction kept 4 bases outside the gene matches. Germline CDR1 and CDR2: SGHRS and YFSETQ. The chain's CDR3 is CASSSGAFQETQYF. CDR3 coding DNA: TGCGCCAGCAGCAGCGGGGCTTTCCAAGAGACCCAGTACTTC.

For the CDR3, the DNA is TGTGCCAGCAGCGCGACAGTTCGCGGCTACACCTTC. Translating it yields CASSATVRGYTF. V is TRBV9 and J is TRBJ1-2; D may be TRBD1 (5 bases). The CDR3 totals 12 residues. V was clipped by 3 bases and J by 8 bases, with 11 bases between them. The germline gives CDR1 SGDLS, CDR2 YYNGEE.

V gene TRBV25-1 combines with J gene TRBJ1-1; TRBD1 is a possible D gene (6 bases). The CDR3 totals 11 residues. V was shortened by 5 bases and J by 10 bases, with 11 bases between the two germline ends. CDR1 is MGHDK and CDR2 is SYGVNS in the germline V gene. The CDR3 reads CASSRDISAFF. CDR3 sequence (DNA): TGTGCCAGCAGTCGGGACATTTCAGCTTTCTTT.